The present T cell receptor (beta chain) was sequenced within a study of cytomegalovirus exposure and HLA in healthy donors (dated by TCRdb to about 2017). About the study as a whole: The 500 to 800 repertoires of the first cohort and the roughly 120 validation repertoires were produced on the same platform, according to a later analysis. In addition to the first cohort of approximately 650 subjects, a separate validation cohort of 120 different subjects was used. The study aimed to test whether cataloging public T cell receptors could reveal signatures of past pathogen exposure. To predict cytomegalovirus infection status, the study brought together high-throughput TCR immunosequencing, statistical association of individual TCRs with disease status, and machine learning.

The library was obtained by the immunoSEQ multiplex PCR assay. The authors processed their data as follows. A statistical classification framework was developed to diagnose cytomegalovirus status using the catalog of TCR beta chain sequences. TCRdb stores this immuneACCESS table with in-frame sequences only. Part of the clones is absent; in the studies checked, under half of the shortfall reflects unresolved V genes, and no reason is known for the rest. That table is the source of V, J and clone size, and D and trimming were worked out from the DNA. Recorded for this sample are under 250,000 clones; 80% to 95% of them occurred a single time. The ten largest make up more than 0.85% of the sample. As regards this clone: Its antigen specificity is not known. Base quality data are lacking; no much larger clone is found one base away.

Its CDR3 holds 16 amino acids, cysteine through phenylalanine. The kept DNA is CDR3 alone, 48 bases in frame from the first base. V loses 4 bases of germline sequence and J loses 1 base, and the interval between the two ends is 19 bases. Via the germline V gene, CDR1 is SQVTM and CDR2 ANQGSEA. The donors belonged to the validation cohort of about 110 subjects, which was separate from the 666-subject first cohort. Beyond this particular receptor, the publication reports: All 120 or so repertoires were used to score co-occurrence in the validation cohort in a later analysis, because that analysis had no HLA typing for the cohort. In a later analysis, TCRs clustered in the first cohort were found to also tend to co-occur in the roughly 110 validation repertoires, with over 90% of cluster scores above 0. Across donors, most TCR sequences were observed very rarely, whereas some public TCRs were present in many individuals. A few of the identified cytomegalovirus-associated TCR beta chains were confirmed in vitro to be specific for cytomegalovirus antigens. The authors suggested that the approach could potentially be extended to other disease states and immunological phenotypes. In both the original and validation cohorts, the classifier was reported to diagnose cytomegalovirus status with high specificity and sensitivity. In the study, 164 TCR beta chains were listed as associated with cytomegalovirus.

The chain links TRBV29-1 with TRBJ1-1; TRBD1 might be the D gene, on 5 matching bases. The sample comprised PBMCs. The sequence was collected from a woman under 30 in good health and CMV-seronegative. For the CDR3, the sequence is CSVVSLGGRGNTEAFF. The DNA reads TGCAGCGTTGTCTCCTTGGGGGGGAGGGGGAACACTGAAGCTTTCTTT. With all but the CDR3 taken from the reference TRBV29-1 and TRBJ1-1 genes, the full variable domain is: SAVISQKPSRDICQRGTSLTIQCQVDSQVTMMFWYRQQPGQSLTLIATANQGSEATYESGFVIDKFPISRPNLTFSTLTVSNMSPEDSSIYLCSVVSLGGRGNTEAFFGQGTRLTVV.